This is a list of T cell receptor beta chains from one sample in a study of CD8+CD57+ T cells in acquired aplastic anemia. TCRdb reprocessed the reads with MiXCR, giving one entry per CDR3 protein. This sample carries approximately 300,000 distinct CDR3 sequences, roughly 61% of them seen once, and the ten largest clones take 1.3%. The sample was sorted CD4+, CD8+, or CD8+CD57+ T cells (not recorded which) from PBMCs. The receptors shown here come from a human donor with aplastic anemia. CDR3s include the opening cysteine and the closing phenylalanine or tryptophan. Each record gives: V gene, J gene, clone size, CDR3 protein. Rows give clone size only sometimes, using once, few, many, or a class for an expanded clone.

TRBV7-3	TRBJ2-2	few	CASSLSVNTGELFF
TRBV19	TRBJ1-2	.	CASSRTAANYGYTF
TRBV2	TRBJ2-5	many	CASSEADIADLTKETQYF
TRBV15	TRBJ1-1	.	CATSSSQLELQTDTEAFF
TRBV27	TRBJ2-6	.	CASSEGSGANVLTF
TRBV29-1	TRBJ1-4	few	CSVGTANNEKLFF
TRBV29-1	TRBJ2-3	.	CSALLAPDTQYF
TRBV19	TRBJ2-6	.	CASTTGHLSGANVLTF
TRBV2	TRBJ1-2	.	CASSDLQGGGYTF
TRBV2	TRBJ2-7	.	CASTPSTASGEQYF
TRBV3-1	TRBJ2-1	.	CASSQDLLRQGKGKEQFF
TRBV2	TRBJ1-2	.	CASSETQRGDGYTF
TRBV7-3	TRBJ1-1	.	CASSLLGVRTEAFF
TRBV5-1	TRBJ2-5	.	CASSLGQGDQETQYF